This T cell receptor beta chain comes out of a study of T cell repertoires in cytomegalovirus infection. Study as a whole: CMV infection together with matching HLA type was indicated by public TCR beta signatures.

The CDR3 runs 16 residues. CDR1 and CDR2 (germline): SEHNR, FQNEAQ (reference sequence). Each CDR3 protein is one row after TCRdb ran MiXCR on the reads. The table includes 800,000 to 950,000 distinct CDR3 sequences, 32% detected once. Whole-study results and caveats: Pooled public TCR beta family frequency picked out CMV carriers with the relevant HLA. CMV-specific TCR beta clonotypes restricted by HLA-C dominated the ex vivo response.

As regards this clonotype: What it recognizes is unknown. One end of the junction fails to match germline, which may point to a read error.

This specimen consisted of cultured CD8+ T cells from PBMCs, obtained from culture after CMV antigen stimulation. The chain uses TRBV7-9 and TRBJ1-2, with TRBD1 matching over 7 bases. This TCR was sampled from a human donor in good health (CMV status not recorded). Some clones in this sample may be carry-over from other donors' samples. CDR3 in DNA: TGTGTCAGCAGCACCGCCGGGACAGCCGGGAACTATGGCTACACCTTC. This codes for CVSSTAGTAGNYGYTF.